The sequence of this T cell receptor beta chain was determined in a study of T cells in Graves' hyperthyroidism and ophthalmopathy. Overall study results and limits: Separation of ophthalmopathy from stable hyperthyroidism was achieved by a 13 V-J model.

The TCR beta CDR3 regions underwent amplification using RNA transcripts as the source. The TCR CDR3 was amplified in a first-round RT-PCR using the HTBI primer set. TCRdb analysed the multiplex PCR reads with MiXCR anew, one entry per CDR3 protein. The sample consists of fewer than 750,000 distinct CDR3 sequences, more than 14% of them appearing once. At least 3 on the Clinical Activity Score was recorded for ophthalmopathy patients, who also had NOSPECS grade at least 4 and duration under 3 months. Trimming removed 4 bases from V and 4 bases from J; junction bases left unmatched: 7. This CDR3 comprises 15 residues. Germline V gives CDR1 LNHNV, CDR2 YYDKDF (reference sequence). A few counts support this clonotype. The antigen is undetermined.

The rearrangement joins TRBV15 to TRBJ2-5, with TRBD2 matching 9 bases. The origin of this receptor is a woman between 45 and 60 years old with Graves' ophthalmopathy. Material: blood. The CDR3 region is CATSTRTAGGETQYF. CDR3 in DNA: TGTGCCACCAGCACTCGGACAGCGGGAGGAGAGACCCAGTACTTC.